Listed below are T cell receptor beta chains from one sample, sequenced in a study of blood T cell repertoires in COVID-19. Libraries were prepared by immunoSEQ multiplex PCR; TCRdb keeps only in-frame clonotypes and omits some of them. The data show 390,000 or so clones, more than 70% seen once. Sample: peripheral blood. Receptors were obtained from a woman aged 30 to 39 with COVID-19, enrolled during active disease. The CDR3 runs from the conserved cysteine through the conserved F or W. The order of the fields is J gene, clone size, D gene, CDR3 length, V gene, CDR3 DNA, CDR3 protein. A D gene is named only where the DNA matches it firmly. The listing skips clone size in some rows; elsewhere it reads once, few, many or a size class.

j_gene: TRBJ1-2
abundance: -
d_gene: TRBD1
len: 13
v_gene: TRBV7-2
CDR3nt: TGTGCCAGCAGCCGTGACAGGGTGGAGGGCTACACCTTC
CDR3aa: CASSRDRVEGYTF

j_gene: TRBJ2-6
abundance: -
d_gene: TRBD1
len: 16
v_gene: TRBV10-2
CDR3nt: TGCGCCAGCAGTGAGTCGACAGGGCCAGGGGCCAACGTCCTGACTTTC
CDR3aa: CASSESTGPGANVLTF

j_gene: TRBJ1-6
abundance: -
d_gene: TRBD1
len: 17
v_gene: TRBV27
CDR3nt: TGTGCCAGCAGTTCCTCGACAGGGAGCGGCTATAATTCACCCCTCCACTTT
CDR3aa: CASSSSTGSGYNSPLHF

j_gene: TRBJ1-5
abundance: -
d_gene: -
len: 17
v_gene: TRBV21-1
CDR3nt: TGTGCCAGCAGCAAAGTCGGGGACAGGGTGTGGAATCAGCCCCAGCATTTT
CDR3aa: CASSKVGDRVWNQPQHF

j_gene: TRBJ2-1
abundance: -
d_gene: TRBD2
len: 16
v_gene: TRBV2
CDR3nt: TGTGCCAGCAGAGGGGCTCGACTAGCTAGGGTGGATGAGCAGTTCTTC
CDR3aa: CASRGARLARVDEQFF

j_gene: TRBJ1-6
abundance: once
d_gene: -
len: 14
v_gene: TRBV5-4
CDR3nt: TGTGCCAGCAGCTTTGCAGTTAATAATTCACCCCTCCACTTT
CDR3aa: CASSFAVNNSPLHF

j_gene: TRBJ2-7
abundance: -
d_gene: TRBD2
len: 14
v_gene: TRBV11-2
CDR3nt: TGTGCCAGCAGTGGACTAGTCTCCTCCTACGAGCAGTACTTC
CDR3aa: CASSGLVSSYEQYF

j_gene: TRBJ2-3
abundance: -
d_gene: TRBD2
len: 15
v_gene: TRBV6-4
CDR3nt: TGTGCCAGCAGTGACTCGACTAGCGGGAGCGATACGCAGTATTTT
CDR3aa: CASSDSTSGSDTQYF

j_gene: TRBJ2-2
abundance: -
d_gene: TRBD2
len: 15
v_gene: TRBV11-2
CDR3nt: TGTGCCAGCAGCCTCTGGACTAGCGCCACCGGGGAGCTGTTTTTT
CDR3aa: CASSLWTSATGELFF

j_gene: TRBJ2-3
abundance: -
d_gene: TRBD1
len: 15
v_gene: TRBV11-3
CDR3nt: TGTGCCAGCAGCCCCGGGACAGGGGGGACAGATACGCAGTATTTT
CDR3aa: CASSPGTGGTDTQYF

j_gene: TRBJ1-2
abundance: once
d_gene: TRBD1
len: 15
v_gene: TRBV5-4
CDR3nt: TGTGCCAGCAGCCTAAAAGGGACAGGGGTATATGGCTACACCTTC
CDR3aa: CASSLKGTGVYGYTF

j_gene: TRBJ2-5
abundance: once
d_gene: TRBD1
len: 13
v_gene: TRBV28
CDR3nt: TGTGCCAGCGGCGGGACAGGGAAAGAGACCCAGTACTTC
CDR3aa: CASGGTGKETQYF

j_gene: TRBJ2-1
abundance: once
d_gene: -
len: 15
v_gene: TRBV9
CDR3nt: TGTGCCAGCAGCGAAGCGGGCCTCCCTGGGGATGAGCAGTTCTTC
CDR3aa: CASSEAGLPGDEQFF

j_gene: TRBJ2-7
abundance: -
d_gene: TRBD1
len: 15
v_gene: TRBV5-4
CDR3nt: TGTGCCAGCAGCTCCGGGACAGGGGTAATCTACGAGCAGTACTTC
CDR3aa: CASSSGTGVIYEQYF

j_gene: TRBJ2-1
abundance: -
d_gene: -
len: 13
v_gene: TRBV28
CDR3nt: TGTGCCAGCAGTTTCGACAGCTTCAATGAGCAGTTCTTC
CDR3aa: CASSFDSFNEQFF

j_gene: TRBJ2-5
abundance: -
d_gene: TRBD1
len: 15
v_gene: TRBV6-1
CDR3nt: TGTGCCAGCAGTGAAGGCGCGACAGGGGTCGAGACCCAGTACTTC
CDR3aa: CASSEGATGVETQYF

j_gene: TRBJ2-7
abundance: -
d_gene: -
len: 13
v_gene: TRBV28
CDR3nt: TGTGCCAGCAGTTTACCAGCAGGGTACGAGCAGTACTTC
CDR3aa: CASSLPAGYEQYF

j_gene: TRBJ2-1
abundance: -
d_gene: -
len: 14
v_gene: TRBV18
CDR3nt: TGTGCCAGCTCACCAGCGACAGTGGGCGATGAGCAGTTCTTC
CDR3aa: CASSPATVGDEQFF

j_gene: TRBJ1-5
abundance: -
d_gene: TRBD1
len: 14
v_gene: TRBV18
CDR3nt: TGTGCCAGCTCACCCCGGGACAGGGGTCAGCCCCAGCATTTT
CDR3aa: CASSPRDRGQPQHF

j_gene: TRBJ2-1
abundance: -
d_gene: -
len: 13
v_gene: TRBV7-2
CDR3nt: TGTGCCAGCAGCTACGGGTTCCACAATGAGCAGTTCTTC
CDR3aa: CASSYGFHNEQFF

j_gene: TRBJ2-1
abundance: -
d_gene: TRBD2
len: 15
v_gene: TRBV2
CDR3nt: TGTGCCAGCAGTCCGGGACTAGCGGGATTCAATGAGCAGTTCTTC
CDR3aa: CASSPGLAGFNEQFF

j_gene: TRBJ1-4
abundance: -
d_gene: TRBD1
len: 14
v_gene: TRBV5-6
CDR3nt: TGTGCCAGCAGCGCGACAGGGTTAGGCGAAAAACTGTTTTTT
CDR3aa: CASSATGLGEKLFF

j_gene: TRBJ2-5
abundance: once
d_gene: -
len: 14
v_gene: TRBV5-1
CDR3nt: TGCGCCAGCAGCTCCGTGGGGAGCGGAGAGACCCAGTACTTC
CDR3aa: CASSSVGSGETQYF

j_gene: TRBJ2-6
abundance: -
d_gene: -
len: 16
v_gene: TRBV6-2/TRBV6-3
CDR3nt: TGTGCCAGCAGTTACGCAACAGGGACTGGGGCCAACGTCCTGACTTTC
CDR3aa: CASSYATGTGANVLTF

j_gene: TRBJ2-5
abundance: -
d_gene: -
len: 14
v_gene: TRBV7-6
CDR3nt: TGTGCCAGCAGCTTAAGGGGGGGAGGGGAGACCCAGTACTTC
CDR3aa: CASSLRGGGETQYF

j_gene: TRBJ2-1
abundance: -
d_gene: -
len: 13
v_gene: TRBV3-1/TRBV3-2
CDR3nt: TGTGCCAGCAGCCCCCGACACTTGTTGCCGCAGTTCTTC
CDR3aa: CASSPRHLLPQFF

j_gene: TRBJ2-6
abundance: -
d_gene: TRBD1
len: 17
v_gene: TRBV28
CDR3nt: TGTGCCAGCAGTTTCAGGGGGCGGATGGTAGGGGCCAACGTCCTGACTTTC
CDR3aa: CASSFRGRMVGANVLTF

j_gene: TRBJ2-7
abundance: -
d_gene: TRBD2
len: 15
v_gene: TRBV6-6
CDR3nt: TGTGCCAGCAGTTCCCCGGGACTAGCCTCCTACGAGCAGTACTTC
CDR3aa: CASSSPGLASYEQYF

j_gene: TRBJ2-1
abundance: -
d_gene: TRBD2
len: 16
v_gene: TRBV6-2/TRBV6-3
CDR3nt: TGTGCCAGCAGTGACCCGGGACTAGCGGGTTTAAATGAGCAGTTCTTC
CDR3aa: CASSDPGLAGLNEQFF

j_gene: TRBJ2-1
abundance: -
d_gene: TRBD1
len: 17
v_gene: TRBV15
CDR3nt: TGTGCCACCAGCAGAGATATCACACAGGGGGCCTACAATGAGCAGTTCTTC
CDR3aa: CATSRDITQGAYNEQFF

j_gene: TRBJ1-1
abundance: -
d_gene: -
len: 12
v_gene: TRBV6-7
CDR3nt: TGTGCCAGCAGGCGGTTGAACACTGAAGCTTTCTTT
CDR3aa: CASRRLNTEAFF

j_gene: TRBJ2-3
abundance: once
d_gene: TRBD2
len: 16
v_gene: TRBV25-1
CDR3nt: TGTGCCAGCAGCAGCCGGACTAGCGGGACGTGGGATACGCAGTATTTT
CDR3aa: CASSSRTSGTWDTQYF

j_gene: TRBJ2-7
abundance: once
d_gene: TRBD1
len: 14
v_gene: TRBV9
CDR3nt: TGTGCCAGCAGCACGACAGGGGCCTTCTACGAGCAGTACTTC
CDR3aa: CASSTTGAFYEQYF

j_gene: TRBJ2-2
abundance: -
d_gene: TRBD1
len: 15
v_gene: TRBV6-5
CDR3nt: TGTGCCAGCAGGGGCCCAGGGGGATTCTCCGGGGAGCTGTTTTTT
CDR3aa: CASRGPGGFSGELFF

j_gene: TRBJ2-4
abundance: -
d_gene: -
len: 15
v_gene: TRBV27
CDR3nt: TGTGCCAGCAGTTTACTTCCCCTAGCCAAAAACATTCAGTACTTC
CDR3aa: CASSLLPLAKNIQYF

j_gene: TRBJ2-3
abundance: -
d_gene: TRBD2
len: 15
v_gene: TRBV18
CDR3nt: TGTGCCAGCTCACCACGCGGGAGGGGACCAGATACGCAGTATTTT
CDR3aa: CASSPRGRGPDTQYF

j_gene: TRBJ2-7
abundance: -
d_gene: -
len: 12
v_gene: TRBV28
CDR3nt: TGTGCCAGCAGTGACACTTTCTACGAGCAGTACTTC
CDR3aa: CASSDTFYEQYF

j_gene: TRBJ2-1
abundance: -
d_gene: -
len: 14
v_gene: TRBV27
CDR3nt: TGTGCCAGCAGCCAGGGGACCTTGAACAATGAGCAGTTCTTC
CDR3aa: CASSQGTLNNEQFF

j_gene: TRBJ2-2
abundance: -
d_gene: -
len: 19
v_gene: TRBV4-1
CDR3nt: TGCGCCAGCAGCCATCCCAGAGGCGGGGACCGGGGAGTTGACGGGGAGCTGTTTTTT
CDR3aa: CASSHPRGGDRGVDGELFF

j_gene: TRBJ2-2
abundance: -
d_gene: TRBD2
len: 17
v_gene: TRBV7-7
CDR3nt: TGTGCTACCAAACCTAGCGGGAGGGCCGCTGGGCCCGGGGAGCTGTTTTTT
CDR3aa: CATKPSGRAAGPGELFF

j_gene: TRBJ1-2
abundance: -
d_gene: -
len: 14
v_gene: TRBV2
CDR3nt: TGTGCCAGCACCCCCGATGCAGCTAACTATGGCTACACCTTC
CDR3aa: CASTPDAANYGYTF

j_gene: TRBJ2-7
abundance: -
d_gene: TRBD2
len: 14
v_gene: TRBV6-5
CDR3nt: TGTGCCAGCAGTAGCGGGAGGCCCCTCTACGAGCAGTACTTC
CDR3aa: CASSSGRPLYEQYF

j_gene: TRBJ2-5
abundance: -
d_gene: -
len: 15
v_gene: TRBV19
CDR3nt: TGTGCCAGTAGTATAGCCAGGGCCGTACAAGAGACCCAGTACTTC
CDR3aa: CASSIARAVQETQYF